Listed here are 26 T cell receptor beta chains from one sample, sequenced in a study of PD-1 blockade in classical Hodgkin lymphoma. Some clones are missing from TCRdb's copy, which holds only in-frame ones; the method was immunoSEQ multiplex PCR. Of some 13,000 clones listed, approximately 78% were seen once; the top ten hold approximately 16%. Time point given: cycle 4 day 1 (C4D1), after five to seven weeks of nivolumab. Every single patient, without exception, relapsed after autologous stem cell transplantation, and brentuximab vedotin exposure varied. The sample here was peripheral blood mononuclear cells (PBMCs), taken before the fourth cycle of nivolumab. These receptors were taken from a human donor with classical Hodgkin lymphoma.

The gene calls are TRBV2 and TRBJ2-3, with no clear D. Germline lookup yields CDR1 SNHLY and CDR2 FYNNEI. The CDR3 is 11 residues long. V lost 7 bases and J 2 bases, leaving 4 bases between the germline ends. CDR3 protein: CASKITDTQYF. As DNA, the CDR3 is TGTGCCAGCAAGATCACAGATACGCAGTATTTT.

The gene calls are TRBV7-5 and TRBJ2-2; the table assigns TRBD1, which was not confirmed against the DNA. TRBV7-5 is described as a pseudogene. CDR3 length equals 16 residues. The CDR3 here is CARSPRGQLNTGELFF. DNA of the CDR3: TGTGCCAGAAGCCCCCGCGGACAGCTGAACACCGGGGAGCTGTTTTTT.

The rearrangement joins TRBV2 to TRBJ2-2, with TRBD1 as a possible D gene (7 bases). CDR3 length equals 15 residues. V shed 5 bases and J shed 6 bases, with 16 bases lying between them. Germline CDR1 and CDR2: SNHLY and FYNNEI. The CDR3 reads CASSFQGGGPGELFF. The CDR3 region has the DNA TGTGCCAGCAGTTTCCAAGGAGGGGGCCCCGGGGAGCTGTTTTTT.

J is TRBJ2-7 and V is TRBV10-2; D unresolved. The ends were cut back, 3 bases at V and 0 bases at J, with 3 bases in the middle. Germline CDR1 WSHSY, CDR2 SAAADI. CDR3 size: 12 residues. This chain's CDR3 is CASSDPSYEQYF. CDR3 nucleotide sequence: TGCGCCAGCAGTGACCCCTCCTACGAGCAGTACTTC.

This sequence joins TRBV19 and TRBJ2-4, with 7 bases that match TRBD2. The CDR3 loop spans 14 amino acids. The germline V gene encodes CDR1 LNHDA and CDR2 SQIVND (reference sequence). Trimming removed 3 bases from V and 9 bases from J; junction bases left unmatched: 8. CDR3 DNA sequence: TGTGCCAGTAGTATCACCGGGACGGGGGGCATTCAGTACTTC. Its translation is CASSITGTGGIQYF.

The DNA for the CDR3 is TGTGCCAGCAGCTTAGCGAGTGGAGATCAGCCCCAGCATTTT. Its translation: CASSLASGDQPQHF. V and J are TRBV7-2 and TRBJ1-5; D ambiguous. Deletions cut 0 bases from V and 5 bases from J, with 8 bases between. The CDR3 sequence is 14 residues long. Germline lookup yields CDR1 SGHTA and CDR2 FQGNSA.

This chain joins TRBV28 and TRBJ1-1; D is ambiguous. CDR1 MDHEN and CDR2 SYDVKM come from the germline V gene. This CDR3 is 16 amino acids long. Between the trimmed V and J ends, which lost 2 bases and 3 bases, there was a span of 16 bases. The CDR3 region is CASSLGREGWDTEAFF. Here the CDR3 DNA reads TGTGCCAGCAGTTTAGGTAGGGAAGGGTGGGACACTGAAGCTTTCTTT. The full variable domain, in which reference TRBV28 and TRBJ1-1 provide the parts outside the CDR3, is DVKVTQSSRYLVKRTGEKVFLECVQDMDHENMFWYRQDPGLGLRLIYFSYDVKMKEKGDIPEGYSVSREKKERFSLILESASTNQTSMYLCASSLGREGWDTEAFFGQGTRLTVV.

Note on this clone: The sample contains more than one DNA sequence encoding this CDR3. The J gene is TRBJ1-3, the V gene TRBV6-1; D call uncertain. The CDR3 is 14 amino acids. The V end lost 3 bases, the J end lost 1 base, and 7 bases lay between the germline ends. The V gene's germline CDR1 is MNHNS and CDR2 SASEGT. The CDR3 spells CASSDGVSGNTIYF. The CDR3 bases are TGTGCCAGCAGTGACGGAGTATCTGGAAACACCATATATTTT.

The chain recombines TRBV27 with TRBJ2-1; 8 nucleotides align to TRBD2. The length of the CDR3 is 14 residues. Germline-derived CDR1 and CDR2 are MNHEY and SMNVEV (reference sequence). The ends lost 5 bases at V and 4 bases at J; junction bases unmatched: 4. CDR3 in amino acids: CASSNSGAYNEQFF. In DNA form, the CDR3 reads TGTGCCAGCAGTAATAGCGGGGCTTACAATGAGCAGTTCTTC.

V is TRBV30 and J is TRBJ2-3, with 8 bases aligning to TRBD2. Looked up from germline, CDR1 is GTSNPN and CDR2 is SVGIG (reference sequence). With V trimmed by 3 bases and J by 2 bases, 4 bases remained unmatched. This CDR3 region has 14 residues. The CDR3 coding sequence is TGTGCCTGGAGCGGGGGGGTTTACACAGATACGCAGTATTTT. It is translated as CAWSGGVYTDTQYF.

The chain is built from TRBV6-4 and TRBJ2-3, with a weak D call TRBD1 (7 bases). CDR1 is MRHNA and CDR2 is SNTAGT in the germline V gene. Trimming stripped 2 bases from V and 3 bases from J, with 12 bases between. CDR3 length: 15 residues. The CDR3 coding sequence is TGTGCCAGCAGTGACAGGGCAGGGGGGACAGATACGCAGTATTTT. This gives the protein CASSDRAGGTDTQYF.

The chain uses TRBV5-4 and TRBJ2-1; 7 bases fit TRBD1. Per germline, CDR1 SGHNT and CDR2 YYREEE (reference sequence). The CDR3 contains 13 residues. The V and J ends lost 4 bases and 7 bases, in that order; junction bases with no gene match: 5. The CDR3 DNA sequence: TGTGCCAGCAGCGTAGACAGGGTAAATGAGCAGTTCTTC. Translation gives CASSVDRVNEQFF.

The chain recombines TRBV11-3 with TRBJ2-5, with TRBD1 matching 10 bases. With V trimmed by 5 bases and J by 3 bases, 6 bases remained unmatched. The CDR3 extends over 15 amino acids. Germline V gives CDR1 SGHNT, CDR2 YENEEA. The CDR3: CASSTVGTGEETQYF. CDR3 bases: TGTGCCAGCAGCACCGTCGGGACAGGGGAAGAGACCCAGTACTTC.

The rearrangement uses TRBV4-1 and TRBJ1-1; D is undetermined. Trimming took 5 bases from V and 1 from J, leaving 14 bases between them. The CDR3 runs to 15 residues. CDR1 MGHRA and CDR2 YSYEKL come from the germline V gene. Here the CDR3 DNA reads TGCGCCAGCAGCTCCCCGTGGCGGGGGAACACTGAAGCTTTCTTT. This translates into CASSSPWRGNTEAFF.

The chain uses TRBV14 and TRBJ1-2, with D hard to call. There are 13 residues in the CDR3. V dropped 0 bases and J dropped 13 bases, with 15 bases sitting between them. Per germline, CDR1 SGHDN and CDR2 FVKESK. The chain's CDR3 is CASSQDKRTAGTF. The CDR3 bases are TGTGCCAGCAGCCAAGATAAGCGCACGGCGGGCACCTTC.

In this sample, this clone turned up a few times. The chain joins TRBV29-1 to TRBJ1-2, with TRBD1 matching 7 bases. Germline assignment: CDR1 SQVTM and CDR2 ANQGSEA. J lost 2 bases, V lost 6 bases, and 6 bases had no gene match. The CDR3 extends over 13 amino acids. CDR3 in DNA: TGCAGCGTCCGGACAGGCCCCAACTATGGCTACACCTTC. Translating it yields CSVRTGPNYGYTF.

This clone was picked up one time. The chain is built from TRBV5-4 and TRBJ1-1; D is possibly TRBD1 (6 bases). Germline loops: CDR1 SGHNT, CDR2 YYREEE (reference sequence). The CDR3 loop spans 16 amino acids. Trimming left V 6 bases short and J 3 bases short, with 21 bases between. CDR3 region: CASTLGGLGGYTEAFF. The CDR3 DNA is TGTGCCAGCACCCTGGGGGGGCTGGGGGGTTACACTGAAGCTTTCTTT.

The CDR3 DNA reads TGCAGTGCTAGAGGCGGCGAGCAGTTCTTC. It translates to CSARGGEQFF. The V and J genes are TRBV20-1 and TRBJ2-1, with D uncertain. This CDR3 contains 10 residues. Trimming took off 1 base at V and 10 bases at J, with 5 bases between the two ends. In germline, CDR1 is DFQATT, CDR2 SNEGSKA (reference sequence).

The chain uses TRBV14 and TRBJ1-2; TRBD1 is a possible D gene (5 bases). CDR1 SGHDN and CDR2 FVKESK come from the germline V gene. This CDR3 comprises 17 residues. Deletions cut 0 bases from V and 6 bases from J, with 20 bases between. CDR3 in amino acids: CASSQETDAHNTNGYTF. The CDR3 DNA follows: TGTGCCAGCAGCCAAGAGACAGATGCGCACAATACGAATGGCTACACCTTC.

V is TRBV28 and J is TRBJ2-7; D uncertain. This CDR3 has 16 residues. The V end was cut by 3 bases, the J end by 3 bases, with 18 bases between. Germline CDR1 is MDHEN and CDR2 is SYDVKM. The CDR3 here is CASSFSKGPTIYEQYF. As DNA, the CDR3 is TGTGCCAGCAGTTTTAGTAAGGGCCCGACCATCTACGAGCAGTACTTC.

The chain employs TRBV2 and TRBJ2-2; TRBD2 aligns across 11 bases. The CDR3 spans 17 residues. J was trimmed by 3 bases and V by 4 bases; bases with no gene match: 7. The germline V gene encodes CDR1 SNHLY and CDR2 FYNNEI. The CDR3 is CASSADLAGGYTGELFF. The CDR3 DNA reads TGTGCCAGCAGTGCCGACCTAGCGGGGGGCTACACCGGGGAGCTGTTTTTT.

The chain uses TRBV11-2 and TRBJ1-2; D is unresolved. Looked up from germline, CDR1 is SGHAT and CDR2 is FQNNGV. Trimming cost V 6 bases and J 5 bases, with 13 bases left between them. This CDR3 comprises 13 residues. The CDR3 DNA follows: TGTGCCAGCAGTTCCTCCCACGTTTATGGCTACACCTTC. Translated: CASSSSHVYGYTF.

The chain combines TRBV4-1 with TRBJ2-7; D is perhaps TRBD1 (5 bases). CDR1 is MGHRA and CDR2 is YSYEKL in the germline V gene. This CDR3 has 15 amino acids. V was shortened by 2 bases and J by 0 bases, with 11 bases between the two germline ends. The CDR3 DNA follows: TGCGCCAGCAGCCAATTAAAGGGGCTCTCCTACGAGCAGTACTTC. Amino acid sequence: CASSQLKGLSYEQYF.

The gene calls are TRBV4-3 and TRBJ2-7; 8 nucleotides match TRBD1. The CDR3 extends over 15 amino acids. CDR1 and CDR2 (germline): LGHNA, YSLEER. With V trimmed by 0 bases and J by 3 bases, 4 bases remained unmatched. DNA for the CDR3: TGCGCCAGCAGCCAAGACCGACAGGGGTACTACGAGCAGTACTTC. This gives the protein CASSQDRQGYYEQYF.

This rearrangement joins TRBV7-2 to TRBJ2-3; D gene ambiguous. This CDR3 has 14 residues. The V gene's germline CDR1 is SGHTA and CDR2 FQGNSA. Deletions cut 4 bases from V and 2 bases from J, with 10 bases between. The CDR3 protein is CASSSVANTDTQYF. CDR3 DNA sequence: TGTGCCAGCAGCTCCGTTGCTAACACAGATACGCAGTATTTT.

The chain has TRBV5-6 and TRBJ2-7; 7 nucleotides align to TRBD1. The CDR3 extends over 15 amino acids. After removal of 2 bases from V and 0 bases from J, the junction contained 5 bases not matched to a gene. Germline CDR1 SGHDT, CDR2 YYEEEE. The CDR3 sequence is CASSFGAGGSYEQYF. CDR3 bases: TGTGCCAGCAGCTTTGGGGCAGGGGGCTCCTACGAGCAGTACTTC.